One T cell receptor (beta chain) is described in this entry. Its antigen is undetermined. The data were obtained in a study of vaccination effects on CD4 cells after COVID-19. As for the study in general: Samples were taken post-vaccine, and their median timing was 72 days after the second dose. Findings and limits, study-wide: The study had few convalescent patients and no early post-infection timepoints. Researchers report that only 1 of 255 vaccine-induced clones in healthy vaccinees cross-reacted with common cold coronaviruses.

Within the ViraFEST assay, antigen-specific CD4+ T cells underwent expansion with viral peptide pools prior to sequencing. Subsequent to approximately 9 days of culture, CD4+ T cells were isolated. Each participant was given two doses of one vaccine (BNT162b2 or mRNA-1273). On day 3 and again on day 7, half the medium was replaced with IL-2 medium. The repertoire was sequenced with immunoSEQ multiplex PCR; TCRdb's copy has only in-frame clones and lacks some. The sample lists around 30,000 clones, around 67% occurring once. Trimming left V 5 bases short and J 9 bases short, with 8 bases between. The CDR3 has 11 residues. CDR1 LNHDA and CDR2 SQIVND come from the germline V gene (reference sequence).

The specimen was CD4+ T cells from PBMCs cultured with HCoV-229E spike peptides, collected after COVID-19 vaccination. The V gene is TRBV19, the J gene TRBJ2-1; D gene ambiguous. The TCR sequence derives from a human donor who received a COVID-19 vaccine. The CDR3 nucleotides are TGTGCCAGTAGTCCCCTACCTGAGCAGTTCTTC. This codes for CASSPLPEQFF.